A selection of T cell receptor beta chains follows, all from one sample in a study of blood T cell repertoires in COVID-19. This table comes from immunoSEQ multiplex PCR, and its TCRdb copy is limited to in-frame clones, with some not included. The profile shows roughly 73,000 clones, roughly 76% of them singletons. The sample taken for sequencing was peripheral blood. The origin of the receptors is a woman aged 70-85 years with acute or convalescent COVID-19. The conserved cysteine and the conserved F or W are not part of the CDR3 here. The order of the fields is D gene, J gene, V gene, CDR3 protein. A D gene is named only where the DNA matches it firmly.

D gene: TRBD2
J gene: TRBJ2-7
V gene: TRBV10-1
CDR3 protein: ARLAGGPIIICEQY

D gene: TRBD1
J gene: TRBJ1-6
V gene: TRBV5-1
CDR3 protein: ASSQTGTGTPLH

D gene: TRBD2
J gene: TRBJ2-1
V gene: TRBV28
CDR3 protein: ASSLLLAGLGYNEQF

D gene: NA
J gene: TRBJ1-2
V gene: TRBV28
CDR3 protein: ASSLAGENYGYT

D gene: NA
J gene: TRBJ2-7
V gene: TRBV28
CDR3 protein: ASRISSYEQY

D gene: NA
J gene: TRBJ1-1
V gene: TRBV6-6
CDR3 protein: ASSYSNIQGNPEAF

D gene: TRBD1
J gene: TRBJ2-4
V gene: TRBV29-1
CDR3 protein: SVHRGGNIQY

D gene: TRBD2
J gene: TRBJ2-4
V gene: TRBV4-1
CDR3 protein: ASSQDFGTSGSLAKNIQY

D gene: NA
J gene: TRBJ2-1
V gene: TRBV9
CDR3 protein: ASSVRPGSYNEQF

D gene: TRBD2
J gene: TRBJ2-1
V gene: TRBV5-5
CDR3 protein: ASSLAGGGYNEQF

D gene: NA
J gene: TRBJ2-2
V gene: TRBV24-1
CDR3 protein: ATSDPAGLTGELF

D gene: NA
J gene: TRBJ1-2
V gene: TRBV28
CDR3 protein: AGQGTARGYT

D gene: TRBD1
J gene: TRBJ1-2
V gene: TRBV6-5
CDR3 protein: ASRDGRGGSGYT

D gene: NA
J gene: TRBJ2-2
V gene: TRBV7-9
CDR3 protein: ATILDRTNTGELF

D gene: NA
J gene: TRBJ2-3
V gene: TRBV5-5
CDR3 protein: ASSLGSGDTQY

D gene: TRBD1
J gene: TRBJ1-2
V gene: TRBV18
CDR3 protein: ASSLSGTDLYGYT

D gene: TRBD2
J gene: TRBJ2-7
V gene: TRBV27
CDR3 protein: ASSSPGGATYEQY

D gene: NA
J gene: TRBJ1-1
V gene: TRBV29-1
CDR3 protein: SSRGGSTEAF

D gene: TRBD1
J gene: TRBJ1-5
V gene: TRBV28
CDR3 protein: ASSPGQGATKAQH

D gene: TRBD1
J gene: TRBJ1-5
V gene: TRBV19
CDR3 protein: ASSIGQGANTGQPQH

D gene: NA
J gene: TRBJ1-4
V gene: TRBV2
CDR3 protein: AVTRGGNEKLF

D gene: NA
J gene: TRBJ1-1
V gene: TRBV6-1
CDR3 protein: ASSEYRNTEAF

D gene: NA
J gene: TRBJ2-2
V gene: TRBV27
CDR3 protein: ASSFGVNTGELF

D gene: NA
J gene: TRBJ1-2
V gene: TRBV7-9
CDR3 protein: ASSWETGNYGYT